Sequencing of this TCR beta chain was carried out in a study of blood T cell repertoires in COVID-19 (TCRdb year 2020). About the investigation overall: Samples from collaborators originated in the United States, Italy and Spain and spanned both the acute and convalescent phases of COVID-19. The repertoires were released in a freely available public database meant as a resource for research on the immune response to SARS-CoV-2. Where HLA class I and class II types were available, the types were taken from metadata supplied by the sample provider, not from assay-based typing. Samples were obtained from the ongoing ImmuneRACE study (first 160 participants) and from over 1,000 subjects provided by 6 global collaborators. The prospective study material was composed of cDNA or gDNA derived from T cells, B-cell-depleted T cells, or PBMCs. The dataset comprised deeply sampled blood TCRbeta repertoires from subjects exposed to, actively infected with, or recovered from COVID-19. The sample metadata nearly always contained a de-identified subject ID, COVID-19 status, age in years and sex.

TCRbeta CDR3 regions were amplified from genomic DNA using the immunoSEQ Assay, a bias-controlled multiplex PCR. Concerning the study's data processing: Nucleated cell counts per sample were estimated from amplification of reference gene primers within the assay. To quantify the absolute abundance of each unique TCRbeta CDR3 rearrangement, sequence reads were collapsed and filtered. For each sample, productive Simpson clonality was calculated as the square root of Simpson's diversity index across productive rearrangements. TCRdb mirrors the immuneACCESS table, restricted to in-frame sequences. Some clones are absent from its copies; in checked studies, under half trace to an unresolved V gene, and the reason for the others is unknown. For V, J and clone size, that table is used; D and trimming come from the DNA. The sample profile shows a few hundred thousand clones; about nine tenths of them were found once. Approximately 2% of the sample lies in the top ten.

Collaborating institutions collected whole blood in K2EDTA tubes following their own protocols. Collaborator samples were shipped for TCRbeta analysis as frozen whole blood, isolated PBMCs, or DNA extracted from either sample type. Its CDR3 holds 14 amino acids, cysteine through phenylalanine. Only CDR3 DNA remains: 42 bases, in frame from the first base. The germline V gene provides CDR1 MNHEY and CDR2 SVGAGI. V drops 7 bases and J drops 0 bases, leaving 10 bases in between. Paper-wide results and their limitations: Clinical and demographic metadata were provided uncurated, with the amount varying by source and participant.

As to this clone: Which antigen it targets is not known. No much larger clonotype is one base removed from it; base qualities were not supplied.

The sequence links TRBV6-5 to TRBJ1-3, and perhaps TRBD1 as D gene, on 5 matching bases. This TCR derives from a man aged 45 to 65 with acute or convalescent COVID-19. The sequenced sample was peripheral blood. The DNA reads as follows: TGTGCCAGCACCCCAGGGTACTCTGGAAACACCATATATTTT. Protein translation: CASTPGYSGNTIYF.